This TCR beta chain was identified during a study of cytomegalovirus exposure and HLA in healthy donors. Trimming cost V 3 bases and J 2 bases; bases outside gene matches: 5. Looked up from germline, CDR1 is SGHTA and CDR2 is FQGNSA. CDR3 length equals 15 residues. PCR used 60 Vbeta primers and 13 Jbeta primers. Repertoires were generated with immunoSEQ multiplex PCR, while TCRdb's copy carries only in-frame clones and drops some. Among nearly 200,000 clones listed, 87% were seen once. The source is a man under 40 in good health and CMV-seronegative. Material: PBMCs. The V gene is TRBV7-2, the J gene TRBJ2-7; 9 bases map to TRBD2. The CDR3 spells CASSFRGGGAYEQYF. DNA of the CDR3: TGTGCCAGCAGCTTTCGAGGCGGGGGGGCCTACGAGCAGTACTTC.